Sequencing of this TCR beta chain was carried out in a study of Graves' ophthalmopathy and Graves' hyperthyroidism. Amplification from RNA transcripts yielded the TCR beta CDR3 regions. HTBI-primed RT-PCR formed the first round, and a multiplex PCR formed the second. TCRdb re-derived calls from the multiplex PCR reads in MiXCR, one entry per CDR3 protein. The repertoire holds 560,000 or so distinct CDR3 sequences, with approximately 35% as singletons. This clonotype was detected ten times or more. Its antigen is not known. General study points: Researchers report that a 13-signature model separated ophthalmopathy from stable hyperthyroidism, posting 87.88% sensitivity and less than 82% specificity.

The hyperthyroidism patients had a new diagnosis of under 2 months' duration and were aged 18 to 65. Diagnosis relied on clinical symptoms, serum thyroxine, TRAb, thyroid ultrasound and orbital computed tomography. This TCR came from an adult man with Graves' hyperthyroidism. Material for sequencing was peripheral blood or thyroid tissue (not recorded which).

The CDR3 coding sequence is TGCAGTGTTCGCAGGGACCATTTGGAGACCCAGTACTTC. Translation gives CSVRRDHLETQYF. V and J are TRBV20-1 and TRBJ2-5; D is perhaps TRBD1 or TRBD2 (5 bases each). V lost 7 bases and J lost 5, with 17 bases in between. The CDR3 length is 13 residues. Germline-derived CDR1 and CDR2 are DFQATT and SNEGSKA (reference sequence).